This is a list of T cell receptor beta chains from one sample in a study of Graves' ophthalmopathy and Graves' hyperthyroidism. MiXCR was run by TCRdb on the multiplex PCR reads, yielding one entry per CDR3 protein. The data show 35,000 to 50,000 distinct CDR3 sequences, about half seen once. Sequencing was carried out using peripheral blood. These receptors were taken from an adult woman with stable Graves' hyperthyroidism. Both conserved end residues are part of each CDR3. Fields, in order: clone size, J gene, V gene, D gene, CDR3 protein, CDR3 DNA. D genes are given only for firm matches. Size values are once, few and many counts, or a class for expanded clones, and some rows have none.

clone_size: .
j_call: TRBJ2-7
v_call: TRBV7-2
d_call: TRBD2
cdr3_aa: CASSWGLAEWMYF
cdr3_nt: TGTGCCAGCAGCTGGGGACTAGCGGAGTGGATGTACTTC

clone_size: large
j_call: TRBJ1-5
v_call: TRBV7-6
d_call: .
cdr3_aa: CASSLLGGNQPQHF
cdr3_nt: TGTGCCAGCAGCTTACTCGGTGGCAATCAGCCCCAGCATTTT

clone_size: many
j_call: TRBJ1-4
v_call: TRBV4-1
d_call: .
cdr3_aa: CASSLLLNEKLFF
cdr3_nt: TGCGCCAGCAGCCTCCTGCTTAATGAAAAACTGTTTTTT

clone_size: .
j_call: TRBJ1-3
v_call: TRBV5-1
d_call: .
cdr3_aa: CASTPVGDYGYTIYF
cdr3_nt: TGCGCCAGCACCCCGGTAGGCGACTATGGCTACACCATATATTTT

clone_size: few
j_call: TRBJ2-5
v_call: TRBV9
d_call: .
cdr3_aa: CASSVTDYQETQYF
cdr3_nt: TGTGCCAGCAGCGTAACGGATTACCAAGAGACCCAGTACTTC

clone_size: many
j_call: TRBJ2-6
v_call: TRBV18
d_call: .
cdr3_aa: CASSPQISGANVLTF
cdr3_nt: TGTGCCAGCTCACCACAGATCTCTGGGGCCAACGTCCTGACTTTC

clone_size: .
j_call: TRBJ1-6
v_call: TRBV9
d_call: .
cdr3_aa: CASSQEGQPLHF
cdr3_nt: TGTGCCAGCAGCCAAGAAGGGCAACCCCTCCACTTT

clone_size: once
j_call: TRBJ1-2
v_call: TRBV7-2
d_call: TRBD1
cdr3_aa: CASSGQVGGYTF
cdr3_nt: TGTGCCAGCAGCGGACAGGTCGGGGGCTACACCTTC

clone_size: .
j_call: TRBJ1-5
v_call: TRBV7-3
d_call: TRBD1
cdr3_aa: CASSSDRGSNQPQHF
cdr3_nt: TGTGCCAGCAGTTCTGACAGGGGTAGCAATCAGCCCCAGCATTTT

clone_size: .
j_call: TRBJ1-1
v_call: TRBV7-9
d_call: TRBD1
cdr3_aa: CASSSQGARTEAFF
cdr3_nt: TGTGCCAGCAGCTCGCAGGGGGCGCGTACTGAAGCTTTCTTT